This T cell receptor (beta chain) comes out of a study of blood T cell repertoires in COVID-19 (dated by TCRdb to 2018 to 2021). Background on the whole study: The collaborator samples originated in the United States, Italy and Spain and spanned the acute and convalescent phases of COVID-19. The repertoires were released in a freely available public database meant as a resource for research on the immune response to SARS-CoV-2. Nearly every sample came with metadata listing a de-identified subject ID, COVID-19 status, age in years and sex. The material from the prospective study consisted of cDNA or gDNA derived from T cells, B-cell-depleted T cells, or PBMCs. Where available, HLA class I and class II types were obtained from metadata supplied by the sample provider rather than from assay-based typing. Subjects who had been exposed to COVID-19, were actively infected with it, or had recovered from it provided the deeply sampled blood TCRbeta repertoires that made up the dataset. Samples were obtained from the ongoing ImmuneRACE study (first 160 participants) and from about 1,300 subjects provided by 6 global collaborators.

The junction shows trimming of 4 bases on V and 0 bases on J, plus 11 bases between the germline ends. CDR1 and CDR2 are drawn from the germline V gene: SGHRS, YFSETQ. From the cysteine through the phenylalanine, the CDR3 covers 15 amino acids. Only CDR3 DNA is held: 45 bases, read in frame from base 1. Results and caveats for the whole study, not just this receptor: Clinical and demographic metadata were provided uncurated, with the amount varying by source and participant.

This clone was observed a handful of times. Which antigen it targets is not known. No much larger clonotype is one base removed from it; base qualities were not supplied. TCRbeta CDR3 regions were amplified from genomic DNA using the immunoSEQ Assay, a bias-controlled multiplex PCR. Concerning the study's data processing: Nucleated cell counts per sample were estimated from amplification of reference gene primers within the assay. To quantify the absolute abundance of each unique TCRbeta CDR3 rearrangement, sequence reads were collapsed and filtered. Productive Simpson clonality was computed per sample as the square root of Simpson's diversity index over productive rearrangements. TCRdb re-hosts the immuneACCESS table, in-frame sequences only. Its copies lack some clones; in the studies checked, an unresolved V gene accounts for under half of them, and the cause for the rest is not known. The DNA gave D and trimming, while V, J and clone size come from that table. The sample includes around 120,000 clones, with around two thirds observed a single time. The ten largest clones add up to approximately 2% of the sample.

Collaborating institutions collected whole blood in K2EDTA tubes following their own protocols. For TCRbeta analysis, collaborators shipped samples in one of three forms: frozen whole blood, isolated PBMCs, or DNA extracted from either of those sample types. Recombination joined TRBV5-1 with TRBJ1-3; the best D guess is TRBD1, with 5 bases matching. Material for sequencing was peripheral blood. The clonotype was recovered from a woman between 65 and 79 years old with acute or convalescent COVID-19. CDR3 loop: CASSPGVNSGNTIYF. The bases read TGCGCCAGCAGCCCGGGGGTGAACTCTGGAAACACCATATATTTT. The CDR3, completed at both ends by the reference TRBV5-1 and TRBJ1-3 genes, gives the full variable domain KAGVTQTPRYLIKTRGQQVTLSCSPISGHRSVSWYQQTPGQGLQFLFEYFSETQRNKGNFPGRFSGRQFSNSRSEMNVSTLELGDSALYLCASSPGVNSGNTIYFGEGSWLTVV.